These 14 T cell receptor beta chains were all obtained from the same sample, sequenced in a study of cytomegalovirus exposure and HLA in healthy donors. PCR primers comprised 60 Vbeta and 13 Jbeta primers. Assay: immunoSEQ multiplex PCR; the TCRdb copy retains only in-frame clones and omits some. The sample includes approximately 130,000 clones, roughly 70% of them seen just once. Sequenced sample: PBMCs. All receptors come from a man between 25 and 39 years old in good health and CMV-seronegative.

The DNA of the CDR3 is TGCGCCAGCAGTCAATCTCGCGGCCCGCGGGATGGAAATGAAAAACTGTTTTTT. Its translation is CASSQSRGPRDGNEKLFF. The rearrangement links TRBV23-1 to TRBJ1-4; D gene ambiguous. TRBV23-1 is known as an ORF, though its function is uncertain. Between the trimmed V and J ends, which lost 0 bases and 5 bases, there was a span of 19 bases. The CDR3 runs 18 residues.

This clone was detected once. The chain is built from TRBV4-2 and TRBJ1-1; D not certain. This CDR3 region has 14 residues. CDR1 is LGHNA and CDR2 is YNFKEQ in the germline V gene. V was clipped by 2 bases and J by 4 bases, with 11 bases between them. DNA for the CDR3: TGTGCCAGCAGCCAACGCCTCGCGGGCACTGAAGCTTTCTTT. Protein: CASSQRLAGTEAFF.

The chain carries TRBV7-7 and TRBJ2-2, with D tentatively TRBD1 (6 bases). CDR1 is SSHAT and CDR2 is FNYEAQ in the germline V gene (reference sequence). The CDR3 contains 14 residues. CDR3 amino acids: CAIKQGANTGELFF. In DNA, the CDR3 is TGTGCTATCAAACAGGGAGCGAACACCGGGGAGCTGTTTTTT.

The rearrangement joins TRBV29-1 to TRBJ2-7; D uncertain. Trimming pared 0 bases from V and 0 bases from J, leaving 6 bases between. CDR3 length: 13 amino acids. Germline lookup yields CDR1 SQVTM and CDR2 ANQGSEA. CDR3: CSVEDTASYEQYV. As DNA, the CDR3 is TGCAGCGTTGAAGATACAGCCTCCTACGAGCAGTACGTC.

The chain is built from TRBV27 and TRBJ2-7; D possibly corresponds to TRBD1 (6 bases). The CDR3 contains 16 residues. The V gene lost 3 bases and the J gene lost 6 bases, with 21 bases spanning the gap. CDR1 and CDR2 (germline): MNHEY, SMNVEV (reference sequence). The CDR3 sequence is CASSFGAGAVSSEQYF. DNA of the CDR3: TGTGCCAGCAGTTTCGGGGCAGGGGCCGTCTCGAGCGAGCAGTACTTC.

V is TRBV9 and J is TRBJ2-1; 7 bases agree with TRBD1. V trimming: 2 bases; J trimming: 4 bases; junction bases outside the gene matches: 3. This CDR3 spans 14 amino acids. Germline V gives CDR1 SGDLS, CDR2 YYNGEE. For the CDR3, the DNA is TGTGCCAGCAGCGTCCGGGACAGTTACAATGAGCAGTTCTTC. It encodes CASSVRDSYNEQFF.

The chain uses TRBV10-3 and TRBJ2-2, with D tentatively TRBD2 (5 bases). Between the trimmed V and J ends, which lost 9 bases and 5 bases, there was a span of 7 bases. The germline gives CDR1 ENHRY, CDR2 SYGVKD. The CDR3 loop spans 11 amino acids. CDR3 coding DNA: TGTGCCATGAGAGGGACCGGGGAGCTGTTTTTT. Its translation: CAMRGTGELFF.

V is TRBV4-1 and J is TRBJ1-1, with D unclear. V shed 5 bases and J shed 1 base, with 8 bases lying between them. From germline, CDR1 is MGHRA and CDR2 YSYEKL. The CDR3 totals 13 residues. The CDR3 nucleotides read TGCGCCAGCAGCAGTAGTGGGAACACTGAAGCTTTCTTT. Its protein product is CASSSSGNTEAFF.

The V call is TRBV6-6, the J call TRBJ2-1; no definite D call. The V gene lost 2 bases and the J gene lost 10 bases, with 9 bases spanning the gap. The CDR3 has 12 amino acids. The germline V gene has CDR1 MNHNY and CDR2 SVGAGI (reference sequence). CDR3 loop: CASSYEVEEQFF. In DNA, the CDR3 is TGTGCCAGCAGTTACGAGGTAGAAGAGCAGTTCTTC.

The chain combines TRBV7-9 with TRBJ2-7; 8 positions match TRBD2. Germline CDR1 and CDR2: SEHNR and FQNEAQ (reference sequence). The CDR3 totals 14 residues. Trimming cost V 4 bases and J 7 bases; bases outside gene matches: 9. The CDR3: CASSSSGLKMEQYF. The CDR3 coding sequence is TGTGCCAGCAGCTCTAGCGGGCTTAAAATGGAGCAGTACTTC.

The J gene is TRBJ2-7, the V gene TRBV6-5; tentatively, D is TRBD1 (6 bases). This CDR3 contains 14 residues. The germline V gene encodes CDR1 MNHEY and CDR2 SVGAGI. V lost 7 bases, J lost 6 bases, and 19 bases lay in between. The CDR3 region has the DNA TGTGCCAGCACCCGAACAGGGAGCAGGGGCGAGCAGTACTTC. Translating gives CASTRTGSRGEQYF.

The chain combines TRBV9 with TRBJ2-3; 8 bases match TRBD1. V lost 3 bases to trimming and J lost 7 bases; unmatched junction nucleotides: 4. The CDR3 sequence is 13 residues long. Germline V CDR1 and CDR2: SGDLS, YYNGEE. CDR3 DNA sequence: TGTGCCAGCAGCGGAACAGGGGGGTATACGCAGTATTTT. Its translation: CASSGTGGYTQYF.

This clone was seen a handful of times. This chain joins TRBV29-1 and TRBJ2-5, with 8 bases aligning to TRBD1. CDR1 and CDR2 (germline): SQVTM, ANQGSEA. This CDR3 region has 12 residues. V lost 3 bases and J lost 5; bases outside the gene matches: 2. CDR3 nucleotide sequence: TGCAGCGTTGAGAGACAGGGGGAGACCCAGTACTTC. It translates to CSVERQGETQYF. Looking up the rest from reference TRBV29-1 and TRBJ2-5 gives the full variable domain: SAVISQKPSRDICQRGTSLTIQCQVDSQVTMMFWYRQQPGQSLTLIATANQGSEATYESGFVIDKFPISRPNLTFSTLTVSNMSPEDSSIYLCSVERQGETQYFGPGTRLLVL.

This chain uses TRBV28 with TRBJ2-1, with TRBD2 matching over 8 bases. After removal of 5 bases from V and 2 bases from J, the junction contained 8 bases not matched to a gene. CDR1 and CDR2 (germline): MDHEN, SYDVKM. The length of the CDR3 is 16 residues. The CDR3 coding sequence is TGTGCCAGCAGTCCTCTTAGCGGGATGGCCTACAATGAGCAGTTCTTC. It yields the protein CASSPLSGMAYNEQFF.